Each of the 8 T cell receptor beta chains below was sequenced from the same sample in a study of T cell responses to AZD1222 COVID-19 vaccine. Libraries were prepared by immunoSEQ multiplex PCR; TCRdb keeps only in-frame clonotypes and omits some of them. The sample yields roughly 120,000 clones, roughly 90% seen once. The specimen was peripheral blood, collected 28 days after the second AZD1222 dose. These receptors all stem from an adult who received the AZD1222 COVID-19 vaccine.

The chain couples TRBV19 to TRBJ1-2, with D uncertain. Germline V CDR1 and CDR2: LNHDA, SQIVND (reference sequence). CDR3 length equals 13 residues. Trimming left V 7 bases short and J 2 bases short, with 11 bases between. CDR3 sequence: CASTSGLNYGYTF. CDR3 in DNA: TGTGCCAGTACTTCTGGGCTCAACTATGGCTACACCTTC.

The V gene is TRBV19, the J gene TRBJ1-5; the D gene is possibly TRBD1 (6 bases). The CDR3 covers 15 residues. CDR1 and CDR2 from the germline V gene are LNHDA and SQIVND (reference sequence). Trimming took off 3 bases at V and 2 bases at J, with 11 bases between the two ends. The CDR3 here is CASSISAGGNQPQHF. CDR3 coding DNA: TGTGCCAGTAGTATCTCAGCAGGGGGCAATCAGCCCCAGCATTTT.

The chain recombines TRBV15 with TRBJ2-3; TRBD1 matches 7 bases. V was clipped by 9 bases and J by 5 bases; unmatched bases: 8. Germline-derived CDR1 and CDR2 are LNHNV and YYDKDF (reference sequence). The CDR3 length is 13 residues. The CDR3 bases are TGTGCCACAGCTAGGGGGCCTGGAGATACGCAGTATTTT. It translates to CATARGPGDTQYF. Drawing the rest from reference TRBV15 and TRBJ2-3, the complete variable domain is DAMVIQNPRYQVTQFGKPVTLSCSQTLNHNVMYWYQQKSSQAPKLLFHYYDKDFNNEADTPDNFQSRRPNTSFCFLDIRSPGLGDTAMYLCATARGPGDTQYFGPGTRLTVL.

The V gene is TRBV9, the J gene TRBJ2-6; no firm D call. The CDR3 is 14 amino acids. CDR1 is SGDLS and CDR2 is YYNGEE in the germline V gene. Trimming removed 0 bases from V and 2 bases from J, with 3 bases in between. The CDR3 DNA reads TGTGCCAGCAGCGTAGTCCCTGGGGCCAACGTCCTGACTTTC. Its protein is CASSVVPGANVLTF.

The V and J genes are TRBV24-1 and TRBJ2-7, with D tentatively TRBD1 (5 bases). V was pared by 4 bases and J by 1 base, with 10 bases between. Looked up from germline, CDR1 is KGHDR and CDR2 is SFDVKD. There are 14 residues in the CDR3. CDR3 in amino acids: CATSDQTASYEQYF. CDR3 DNA: TGTGCCACCAGTGACCAGACAGCATCCTACGAGCAGTACTTC.

The chain joins TRBV29-1 to TRBJ2-3, with D perhaps given as TRBD1 or TRBD2 (5 bases each). V lost 3 bases, J lost 0 bases, and 10 bases lay in between. Germline V gene sequence: CDR1 SQVTM, CDR2 ANQGSEA. This CDR3 comprises 14 residues. The CDR3 region is CSVDRGLSTDTQYF. CDR3 nucleotide sequence: TGCAGCGTTGATCGGGGCTTGAGCACAGATACGCAGTATTTT.

The CDR3 loop is CASSLGTANEKLFF. The CDR3 DNA reads TGTGCCAGCAGCCTTGGGACTGCTAATGAAAAACTGTTTTTT. The chain uses TRBV14 and TRBJ1-4; D is possibly TRBD1 (5 bases). In germline, CDR1 is SGHDN, CDR2 FVKESK. Trimming removed 4 bases from V and 3 bases from J, with 9 bases in between. The CDR3 extends over 14 amino acids.

The genes are TRBV19 and TRBJ2-7; D call uncertain. The CDR3 has 13 amino acids. CDR1 and CDR2 (germline): LNHDA, SQIVND (reference sequence). V shed 7 bases and J shed 5 bases, with 15 bases lying between them. Here the CDR3 reads CASTGRRLDEQYF. The CDR3, as DNA: TGTGCCAGTACCGGCCGCAGGCTGGACGAGCAGTACTTC.